This T cell receptor (beta chain) was identified during a study of type 1 regulatory T cells. About the study: T-allo10 is an in vitro-generated, Tr1-enriched CD4 T cell product specific for alloantigen.

Overall study results and limits: Compared with non-Tr1 cells, Tr1 cells showed a narrower TCR repertoire.

This clonotype turned up a few times. What it binds is unknown. Germline V gene data show CDR1 as SEHNR and CDR2 as FQNEAQ (reference sequence). The CDR3 is 15 amino acids. After removal of 8 bases from V and 1 base from J, the junction contained 8 bases not matched to a gene. TCRdb ran MiXCR on the reads and lists one entry per CDR3 protein. Of about 67,000 distinct CDR3 sequences detected, nearly 50% appear once; the ten largest clones hold roughly 2.1%. The sample consisted of cultured non-Tr1 T cells, either the whole culture or a sorted T cell fraction (not recorded which). V usage is TRBV7-9 and J usage is TRBJ1-3, with 7 bases identical to TRBD1. This receptor was identified in a human donor in good health. The CDR3 spells CASSGQAASGNTIYF. The DNA for the CDR3 is TGTGCCAGCTCCGGACAGGCCGCATCTGGAAACACCATATATTTT.